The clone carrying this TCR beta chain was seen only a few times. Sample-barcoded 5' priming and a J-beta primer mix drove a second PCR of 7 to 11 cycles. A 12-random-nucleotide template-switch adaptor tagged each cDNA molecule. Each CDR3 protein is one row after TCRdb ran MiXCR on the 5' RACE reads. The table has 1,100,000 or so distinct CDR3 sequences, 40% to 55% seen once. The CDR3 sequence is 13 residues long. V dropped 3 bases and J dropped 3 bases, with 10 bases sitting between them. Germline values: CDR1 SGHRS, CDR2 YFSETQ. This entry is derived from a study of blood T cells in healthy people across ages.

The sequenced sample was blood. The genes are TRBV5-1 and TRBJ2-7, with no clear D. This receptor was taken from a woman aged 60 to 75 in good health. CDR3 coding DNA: TGCGCCAGCAGCTCCCCCGACGGCTACGAGCAGTACTTC. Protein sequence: CASSSPDGYEQYF.